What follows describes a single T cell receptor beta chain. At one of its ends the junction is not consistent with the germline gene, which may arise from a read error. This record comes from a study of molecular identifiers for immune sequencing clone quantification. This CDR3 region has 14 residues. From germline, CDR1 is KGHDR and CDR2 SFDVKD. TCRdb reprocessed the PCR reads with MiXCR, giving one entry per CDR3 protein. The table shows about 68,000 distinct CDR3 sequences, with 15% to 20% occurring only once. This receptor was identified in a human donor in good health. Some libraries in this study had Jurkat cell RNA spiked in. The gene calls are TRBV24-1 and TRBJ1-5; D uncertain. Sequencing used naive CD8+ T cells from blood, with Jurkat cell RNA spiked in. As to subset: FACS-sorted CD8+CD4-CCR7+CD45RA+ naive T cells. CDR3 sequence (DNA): TGTGTCACCAGTGCTGGGGATAACAATCAGCCCCAGCATTTT. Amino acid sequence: CVTSAGDNNQPQHF.